This T cell receptor (beta chain) emerged from a study of long-term antiretroviral therapy in people with HIV. Concerning this clone itself: Its antigen is undetermined.

Study conclusions and caveats: In HIV, the repertoires covered a tighter span of CDR3 lengths than in controls.

Per germline, CDR1 MDHEN and CDR2 SYDVKM. The CDR3 runs 12 residues. The V end lost 6 bases, the J end lost 3 bases, and 8 bases lay between the germline ends. Samples were assayed with immunoSEQ v3.0 at survey level. The table came from immunoSEQ multiplex PCR; TCRdb's copy has only in-frame clones and leaves some out. The sample consists of 15,000 to 20,000 clones, just under 80% of them appearing once. This material consisted of unsorted PBMCs, taken at the start of antiretroviral therapy, before treatment. The chain employs TRBV28 and TRBJ1-1; D not resolved. This TCR derives from a woman between 40 and 50 years old with HIV. The CDR3 DNA sequence: TGTGCCAGCAGCCCTTACTACACTGAAGCTTTCTTT. Amino acids: CASSPYYTEAFF.